The clone carrying this T cell receptor (beta chain) was counted ten times or more. Its antigen is not identified. Library preparation (for TCRbeta) was performed with unique molecular identifiers. TCRdb re-derived calls from the PCR reads in MiXCR, one entry per CDR3 protein. Of 250,000 to 300,000 distinct CDR3 sequences in the sample, around 10% were seen once. The record originates from a study of T-cell reconstitution after alpha-beta-depleted transplantation in children. The germline gives CDR1 SGHRS, CDR2 YFSETQ. V dropped 4 bases and J dropped 0; count of bases not matched to a gene: 9. The CDR3 totals 18 residues. Study-wide findings and caveats: Reported findings indicate that, about two months after transplant, alpha-beta T cells came from several hundred expanded clones, which were derived from non-depleted graft cells.

Sequenced material: PBMCs, taken before TCRalphabeta/CD19-depleted stem cell transplant. This chain joins TRBV5-1 and TRBJ2-2; 10 bases agree with TRBD1. The TCR sequence derives from a boy under two years old with acute myeloid leukemia, due to receive a stem cell transplant. CDR3 sequence: CASSVRDRGWSNTGELFF. The CDR3 region has the DNA TGCGCCAGCAGCGTCCGGGACAGGGGCTGGTCGAACACCGGGGAGCTGTTTTTT.